This T cell receptor beta chain derives from a study of T cell responses to AZD1222 COVID-19 vaccine. Sequencing was performed with immunoSEQ multiplex PCR; in TCRdb, only in-frame clones are kept and a portion is missing. This sample yields 60,000 to 85,000 clones, of which roughly 85% are seen a single time; just over 20% belongs to the top ten. This CDR3 is built from 15 residues. Deletions cut 0 bases from V and 0 bases from J, with 7 bases between. CDR1 is SGHKS, CDR2 YYEKEE, per germline (reference sequence). The chain combines TRBV5-5 with TRBJ2-1; D remains ambiguous. The sequence derives from an adult in good health. The starting material was peripheral blood, obtained on day 0 of AZD1222 vaccination. The CDR3 DNA follows: TGTGCCAGCAGCTTGGGGCCGAGCTCCTACAATGAGCAGTTCTTC. Protein: CASSLGPSSYNEQFF.